This T cell receptor (beta chain) originates from a study of blood T cells in healthy people across ages. At the level of the study: Template switching picked up about one barcoded beta molecule for each two T cells.

This clonotype was detected a few times. A second PCR, run for roughly 7 to 12 cycles, used a sample-barcoded 5' primer plus a J-beta primer mix. TCRdb ran MiXCR on the 5' RACE reads and lists one entry per CDR3 protein. The sample has around 620,000 distinct CDR3 sequences, about 25% seen once. Germline V gene lookup returns CDR1 MNHNS and CDR2 SASEGT. The CDR3 has 18 residues. The ends lost 4 bases at V and 2 bases at J; junction bases unmatched: 7. The chain carries TRBV6-1 and TRBJ2-1; 14 bases align to TRBD2. Sequencing input: blood. The origin of this receptor is a woman aged 65 to 85 in good health. The CDR3 DNA follows: TGTGCCAGCAGTGGCTTGACTAGCGGGGGGGTTCCCTACAATGAGCAGTTCTTC. It translates to CASSGLTSGGVPYNEQFF.